The 31 T cell receptor beta chains reported below all come from one sample, sequenced in a study of cytomegalovirus exposure and HLA in healthy donors. This PCR relied on a set of 60 Vbeta primers and 13 Jbeta primers. Some clones are missing from TCRdb's copy, which holds only in-frame ones; the method was immunoSEQ multiplex PCR. The profile covers roughly 200,000 clones, with around 80% appearing a single time and about 4% taken by the ten largest. The sequenced sample consisted of PBMCs. The receptor source for this set is a woman aged 60 to 75 in good health and CMV-seropositive.

The rearrangement joins TRBV7-3 to TRBJ2-3; 8 bases are shared with TRBD2. V gave up 4 bases and J gave up 6 bases; unmatched junction bases: 12. Germline CDR1 is SGHTA and CDR2 is FQGTGA. This CDR3 is built from 16 residues. The CDR3 here is CASSYGSGGGGDTQYF. CDR3 in DNA: TGTGCCAGCAGCTACGGCAGCGGGGGCGGAGGGGATACGCAGTATTTT.

The chain joins TRBV7-9 to TRBJ1-4, with TRBD1 as a possible D gene (6 bases). V lost 7 bases to trimming and J lost 4 bases, with 13 bases between them. Looked up from germline, CDR1 is SEHNR and CDR2 is FQNEAQ (reference sequence). The CDR3 contains 14 residues. The CDR3 loop reads CASISDRLNEKLFF. The CDR3 bases are TGTGCCAGCATCTCGGACAGACTTAATGAAAAACTGTTTTTT. The full variable domain, completed using reference TRBV7-9 and TRBJ1-4, is DTGVSQNPRHKITKRGQNVTFRCDPISEHNRLYWYRQTLGQGPEFLTYFQNEAQLEKSRLLSDRFSAERPKGSFSTLEIQRTEQGDSAMYLCASISDRLNEKLFFGSGTQLSVL.

The chain combines TRBV5-4 with TRBJ2-3, with 10 bases lining up with TRBD2. Trimming at V came to 0 bases and at J to 3 bases, leaving 1 base not matched to a gene. The germline CDR1 and CDR2 sequences are SGHNT and YYREEE (reference sequence). The CDR3 runs 15 residues. The CDR3 region is CASSLAAGGTDTQYF. CDR3 DNA sequence: TGTGCCAGCAGCTTGGCAGCGGGAGGGACAGATACGCAGTATTTT.

The rearrangement uses TRBV21-1 and TRBJ2-1; TRBD2 is the table's D call and was not checked against the DNA. TRBV21-1 is a pseudogene locus. The CDR3 spans 16 residues. In DNA, the CDR3 is TGTGCCAGCAGCCTAAGTAGCGGGAGGAGGCACAATGAGCAGTTCTTC. This sequence encodes CASSLSSGRRHNEQFF.

J is TRBJ2-3 and V is TRBV7-3; tentative D call: TRBD1 (5 bases). Germline values: CDR1 SGHTA, CDR2 FQGTGA. This CDR3 is 14 amino acids long. Trimming cost V 6 bases and J 0 bases, with 10 bases left between them. CDR3 sequence reads: CASSSGHSTDTQYF. Here the CDR3 DNA reads TGTGCCAGCAGTTCCGGACATAGCACAGATACGCAGTATTTT.

With regard to this clone: The conserved phenylalanine or tryptophan is not found at the CDR3 terminus, so this likely reflects a read error. The DNA is omitted, as the CDR3 cannot be located on it reliably, and the CDR3 follows TCRdb's listing. The V and J genes are TRBV10-1 and TRBJ1-1; TRBD1 is taken as the D call from the table, unchecked against the DNA. The germline V gene has CDR1 WNHNN and CDR2 SYGVQD (reference sequence). The CDR3 numbers 8 amino acids, ends counted. CDR3 loop: CAREQGAG.

This chain joins TRBV27 and TRBJ2-5, with 7 nucleotides matching TRBD2. The trim removed 6 bases at V and 5 bases at J, leaving 6 bases unmatched. The CDR3 has 13 amino acids. CDR1 is MNHEY, CDR2 SMNVEV, per germline (reference sequence). The CDR3 is CASRPGRGETQYF. CDR3 DNA sequence: TGTGCCAGCAGACCAGGGAGGGGTGAGACCCAGTACTTC.

In this sample, this clone turned up a few times. The chain is built from TRBV7-2 and TRBJ2-7, with 10 bases aligning to TRBD2. V shed 4 bases, J shed 4 bases, and the junction held 7 bases outside the gene matches. This CDR3 has 15 residues. The germline CDR1 and CDR2 sequences are SGHTA and FQGNSA. CDR3 residues: CASSSASGSLYEQYF. DNA for the CDR3: TGTGCCAGCAGCTCGGCTAGCGGGAGTTTATACGAGCAGTACTTC.

This chain uses TRBV30 with TRBJ1-2, with TRBD1 matching 9 bases. With V trimmed by 1 base and J by 6 bases, 3 bases remained unmatched. The CDR3 runs to 13 residues. From germline, CDR1 is GTSNPN and CDR2 SVGIG (reference sequence). The CDR3 protein is CAWSADRGDGYTF. The CDR3 DNA sequence: TGTGCCTGGAGTGCGGACAGGGGAGATGGCTACACCTTC. The full variable domain, in which reference TRBV30 and TRBJ1-2 provide the parts outside the CDR3, is SQTIHQWPATLVQPVGSPLSLECTVEGTSNPNLYWYRQAAGRGLQLLFYSVGIGQISSEVPQNLSASRPQDRQFILSSKKLLLSDSGFYLCAWSADRGDGYTFGSGTRLTVV.

This clone has only one observation. The chain couples TRBV9 to TRBJ1-6; TRBD1 is a possible D gene (5 bases). Trimming removed 3 bases from V and 3 bases from J, with 10 bases in between. CDR1 is SGDLS and CDR2 is YYNGEE in the germline V gene. This CDR3 has 15 residues. Here the CDR3 DNA reads TGTGCCAGCAGCGCCAGGGAAGGCTATAATTCACCCCTCCACTTT. Encoded protein: CASSAREGYNSPLHF.

This chain connects TRBV7-6 to TRBJ1-6, with TRBD1 matching 10 bases. The J segment lost 5 bases and the V segment lost 1 base, leaving 5 bases of the junction unmatched. Germline V lookup: CDR1 SGHVS, CDR2 FNYEAQ. The CDR3 sequence is 17 residues long. Here the CDR3 DNA reads TGTGCCAGCAGCTTAGTAGGGACAGGGGCCAATAATTCACCCCTCCACTTT. Amino acid sequence: CASSLVGTGANNSPLHF.

This rearrangement joins TRBV28 to TRBJ2-7; 7 nucleotides match TRBD1. V was pared by 6 bases and J by 7 bases, with 12 bases of the junction left unmatched. The germline gives CDR1 MDHEN, CDR2 SYDVKM. The length of the CDR3 is 14 residues. CDR3 sequence reads: CASSRHRGTQEQYF. DNA of the CDR3: TGTGCCAGCAGCCGTCACAGGGGAACGCAGGAGCAGTACTTC.

The chain combines TRBV5-4 with TRBJ2-6; D remains unclear. The CDR3 runs 16 residues. V was shortened by 0 bases and J by 0 bases, with 7 bases between the two germline ends. Germline V gene sequence: CDR1 SGHNT, CDR2 YYREEE (reference sequence). DNA for the CDR3: TGTGCCAGCAGCTTGGGGCATAACTCTGGGGCCAACGTCCTGACTTTC. It codes for CASSLGHNSGANVLTF.

This clone was recorded only once. The rearrangement links TRBV5-1 to TRBJ2-5, with 9 bases aligning to TRBD1. Germline V CDR1 and CDR2: SGHRS, YFSETQ. The V gene end was trimmed by 4 bases and the J gene end by 5 bases; junction bases not matched to a gene: 3. This CDR3 region has 13 residues. The CDR3 is CASSPGTGETQYF. The CDR3 DNA is TGCGCCAGCAGCCCTGGGACAGGGGAGACCCAGTACTTC.

The chain joins TRBV27 to TRBJ1-2; tentative D call: TRBD1 (5 bases). CDR1 and CDR2 from the germline V gene are MNHEY and SMNVEV (reference sequence). The CDR3 consists of 14 residues. The V and J ends lost 0 bases and 2 bases respectively, with 7 bases between them. The CDR3 region has the DNA TGTGCCAGCAGTTTATCCACAGGAAACTATGGCTACACCTTC. Translating gives CASSLSTGNYGYTF.

The chain carries TRBV4-3 and TRBJ2-7, with TRBD2 as a possible D gene (5 bases). CDR3 length equals 15 residues. Germline V gives CDR1 LGHNA, CDR2 YSLEER. The V end lost 0 bases, the J end lost 7 bases, and 16 bases lay between the germline ends. The CDR3 sequence: CASSQDRGPEREQYF. The CDR3 DNA reads TGCGCCAGCAGCCAAGATAGAGGGCCAGAACGGGAGCAGTACTTC.

In the case of this clone: Other DNA sequences from this sample encode an identical CDR3 as well. The V gene is TRBV5-1, the J gene TRBJ2-3; 11 bases agree with TRBD2. Germline values: CDR1 SGHRS, CDR2 YFSETQ. The CDR3 is 15 residues long. V shed 0 bases, J shed 6 bases, and the junction held 3 bases outside the gene matches. The CDR3 sequence is CASSLGLAGTDTQYF. The CDR3 DNA is TGCGCCAGCAGCTTGGGACTAGCGGGGACCGATACGCAGTATTTT.

This sequence joins TRBV9 and TRBJ2-1, with TRBD1 matching 7 bases. The CDR3 is 16 residues long. V shed 4 bases and J 2 bases; nucleotides not matched to a gene: 9. Germline V CDR1 and CDR2: SGDLS, YYNGEE. CDR3 sequence: CASSLFDRDPYNEQFF. The CDR3, as DNA: TGTGCCAGCAGCTTATTCGACAGGGACCCCTACAATGAGCAGTTCTTC.

This chain joins TRBV29-1 and TRBJ1-2; TRBD1 agrees at 7 bases. In germline, CDR1 is SQVTM, CDR2 ANQGSEA. After removal of 6 bases from V and 7 bases from J, the junction contained 5 bases not matched to a gene. The CDR3 covers 11 residues. The CDR3 nucleotides are TGCAGCGTCAGATACAGGGGTGGCTACACCTTC. Its protein product is CSVRYRGGYTF.

Comments on this clone: A much larger clone is a single base away; this may be a read error. The CDR3 nucleotides are TGTGCCAGCAGCCGACAGGAGAACACTGAAGCTTTCTTT. Translating gives CASSRQENTEAFF. The V and J genes are TRBV16 and TRBJ1-1; D might be TRBD1 (6 bases). Trimming took 4 bases from V and 1 from J, leaving 7 bases between them. Looked up from germline, CDR1 is KGHSY and CDR2 is FQNENV. The CDR3 extends over 13 amino acids.

This clone has just a few counts. The gene calls are TRBV27 and TRBJ2-5, with TRBD1 identical over 7 bases. V was pared by 3 bases and J by 1 base, with 5 bases of the junction left unmatched. In germline, CDR1 is MNHEY, CDR2 SMNVEV (reference sequence). The CDR3 loop spans 15 amino acids. For the CDR3, the DNA is TGTGCCAGCAGTTTGACAGGGAACCGCCAAGAGACCCAGTACTTC. It translates to CASSLTGNRQETQYF.

The chain recombines TRBV28 with TRBJ1-1; TRBD1 is a possible D gene (5 bases). CDR3 size: 12 residues. CDR1 MDHEN and CDR2 SYDVKM come from the germline V gene. V was clipped by 6 bases and J by 8 bases, with 13 bases between them. CDR3 sequence reads: CASRPGTSEAFF. CDR3 bases: TGTGCCAGCAGACCCGGGACTTCCGAAGCTTTCTTT.

This chain uses TRBV7-3 with TRBJ2-1; 11 nucleotides align to TRBD1. This CDR3 spans 17 amino acids. CDR1 is SGHTA, CDR2 FQGTGA, per germline. The V segment lost 0 bases and the J segment 6 bases; nucleotides outside the gene matches: 7. The chain's CDR3 is CASSLTVPGQGGNEQFF. As DNA, the CDR3 is TGTGCCAGCAGCTTAACAGTCCCGGGACAGGGGGGCAATGAGCAGTTCTTC.

The rearrangement uses TRBV5-6 and TRBJ1-2; 9 bases line up with TRBD1. Germline-derived CDR1 and CDR2 are SGHDT and YYEEEE. The CDR3 is 14 residues long. Trimming at V came to 0 bases and at J to 4 bases, leaving 1 base not matched to a gene. CDR3 region: CASSLGDRAYGYTF. CDR3 nucleotide sequence: TGTGCCAGCAGCTTGGGGGACAGGGCCTATGGCTACACCTTC.

This clone was detected a few times. Other DNA sequences in the same sample also yield this CDR3. The chain carries TRBV7-9 and TRBJ2-1; D remains unclear. CDR1 is SEHNR and CDR2 is FQNEAQ in the germline V gene (reference sequence). The CDR3 has 13 amino acids. The V end was cut by 1 base, the J end by 4 bases, with 5 bases between. The CDR3 DNA is TGTGCCAGCAGCTTAGGGCAGTACAATGAGCAGTTCTTC. Translated: CASSLGQYNEQFF. Complete variable domain (other parts from reference TRBV7-9 and TRBJ2-1): DTGVSQNPRHKITKRGQNVTFRCDPISEHNRLYWYRQTLGQGPEFLTYFQNEAQLEKSRLLSDRFSAERPKGSFSTLEIQRTEQGDSAMYLCASSLGQYNEQFFGPGTRLTVL.

The gene calls are TRBV10-3 and TRBJ2-7; the D gene is possibly TRBD1 (6 bases). Trimming took off 10 bases at V and 0 bases at J, with 19 bases between the two ends. The V gene's germline CDR1 is ENHRY and CDR2 SYGVKD. The CDR3 is made up of 15 amino acids. The CDR3 spells CATTTRTVNSYEQYF. The CDR3 DNA follows: TGTGCCACCACCACCAGGACAGTCAACTCCTACGAGCAGTACTTC.

This chain links TRBV5-1 with TRBJ2-1, with a tentative D call TRBD2 (7 bases). The CDR3 is 15 residues long. Trimming stripped 3 bases from V and 9 bases from J, with 19 bases between. Germline V CDR1 and CDR2: SGHRS, YFSETQ. CDR3 region: CASSWREGGGGEQFF. CDR3 nucleotide sequence: TGCGCCAGCAGCTGGAGGGAAGGGGGAGGGGGTGAGCAGTTCTTC.

The chain uses TRBV2 and TRBJ1-4, with D possibly TRBD1 on 5 matching bases. Deletions cut 4 bases from V and 4 bases from J, with 7 bases between. CDR3 length: 13 residues. Per germline, CDR1 SNHLY and CDR2 FYNNEI. CDR3 amino acids: CASSGGSNEKLFF. In nucleotides, the CDR3 is TGTGCCAGCAGTGGGGGCAGTAATGAAAAACTGTTTTTT.

V is TRBV19 and J is TRBJ2-1; 9 bases are shared with TRBD1. The CDR3 consists of 15 residues. V was pared by 3 bases and J by 1 base, with 1 base of the junction left unmatched. The germline CDR1 and CDR2 sequences are LNHDA and SQIVND (reference sequence). In DNA form, the CDR3 reads TGTGCCAGTAGTATCGGGACAGGGTCCTACAATGAGCAGTTCTTC. Residues: CASSIGTGSYNEQFF.

On this clone itself: Other DNA sequences in the same sample also yield this CDR3. The chain employs TRBV7-9 and TRBJ1-4; D remains unclear. Per the germline V gene, CDR1 is SEHNR and CDR2 is FQNEAQ (reference sequence). V was shortened by 3 bases and J by 5 bases, with 13 bases between the two germline ends. CDR3 length equals 15 residues. The CDR3 DNA sequence: TGTGCCAGCAGCTTTAGCGGGAACGCGAATGAAAAACTGTTTTTT. As protein: CASSFSGNANEKLFF.

Here the CDR3 reads CASSLGGSISYEQYF. The CDR3 DNA follows: TGTGCCAGCAGCTTAGGGGGCAGTATATCCTACGAGCAGTACTTC. The V call is TRBV11-2, the J call TRBJ2-7; a possible D gene is TRBD1 (5 bases). Trimming took 1 base from V and 1 from J, leaving 11 bases between them. The CDR3 consists of 15 residues. CDR1 is SGHAT, CDR2 FQNNGV, per germline.